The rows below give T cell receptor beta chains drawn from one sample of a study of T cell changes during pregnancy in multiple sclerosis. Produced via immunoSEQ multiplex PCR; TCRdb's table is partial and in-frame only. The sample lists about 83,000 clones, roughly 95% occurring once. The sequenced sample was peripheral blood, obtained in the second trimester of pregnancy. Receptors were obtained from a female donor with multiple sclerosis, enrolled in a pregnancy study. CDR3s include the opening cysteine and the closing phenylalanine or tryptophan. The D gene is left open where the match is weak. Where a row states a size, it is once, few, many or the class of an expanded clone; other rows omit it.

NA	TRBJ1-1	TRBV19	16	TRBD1	CASSRRSTGEHTEAFF	TGTGCCAGTAGTAGGAGATCTACAGGGGAACACACTGAAGCTTTCTTT
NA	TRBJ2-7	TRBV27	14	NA	CASSLMPPRDEQYF	TGTGCCAGCAGTTTAATGCCCCCGCGGGACGAGCAGTACTTC
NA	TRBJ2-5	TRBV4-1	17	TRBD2	CASSQVLAGVEQETQYF	TGCGCCAGCAGCCAAGTCCTAGCGGGAGTAGAGCAAGAGACCCAGTACTTC
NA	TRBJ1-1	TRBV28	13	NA	CASLGGFRTEAFF	TGTGCCAGCCTTGGGGGCTTTCGTACTGAAGCTTTCTTT
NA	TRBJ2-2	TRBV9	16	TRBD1	CASSVSRTGVSGELFF	TGTGCCAGCAGCGTTTCCCGAACAGGGGTATCCGGGGAGCTGTTTTTT
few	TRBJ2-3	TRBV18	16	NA	CASSPPLADPADTQYF	TGTGCCAGCTCACCACCGTTAGCGGACCCAGCAGATACGCAGTATTTT
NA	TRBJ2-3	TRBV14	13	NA	CASSLSLWDTQYF	TGTGCCAGCAGCCTCTCACTTTGGGATACGCAGTATTTT
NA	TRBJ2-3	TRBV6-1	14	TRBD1	CATLDRGSTDTQYF	TGTGCCACTCTGGACAGGGGAAGCACAGATACGCAGTATTTT
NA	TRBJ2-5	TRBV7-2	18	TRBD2	CASSSNLIPSGPGGTQYF	TGTGCCAGCAGCTCCAACCTTATCCCTAGCGGCCCTGGGGGGACCCAGTACTTC
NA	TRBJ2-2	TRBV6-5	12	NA	CASSYRPGELFF	TGTGCCAGCAGTTACCGTCCCGGGGAGCTGTTTTTT
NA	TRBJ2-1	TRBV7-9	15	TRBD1	CASSLGQGYYNEQFF	TGTGCCAGCAGCCTGGGACAGGGCTACTACAATGAGCAGTTCTTC
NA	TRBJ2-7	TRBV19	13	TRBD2	CASSMGGINEQYF	TGTGCCAGTAGTATGGGAGGGATCAACGAGCAGTACTTC
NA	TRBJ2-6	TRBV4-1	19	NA	CASSQDSPGQFSGANVLTF	TGCGCCAGCAGCCAAGATTCGCCAGGCCAATTCTCTGGGGCCAACGTCCTGACTTTC
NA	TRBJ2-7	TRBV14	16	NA	CASSQEARDPPYEQYF	TGTGCCAGCAGCCAAGAGGCGCGGGACCCTCCCTACGAGCAGTACTTC
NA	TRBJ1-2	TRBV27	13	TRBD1	CATSGLGGHGYTF	TGTGCCACCTCTGGCCTAGGGGGCCATGGCTACACCTTC
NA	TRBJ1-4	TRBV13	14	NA	CASSPQGTNEKLFF	TGTGCCAGCAGCCCCCAGGGAACTAATGAAAAACTGTTTTTT
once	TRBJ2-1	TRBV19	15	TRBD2	CASSMTSGTYNEQFF	TGTGCCAGTAGTATGACTAGCGGGACTTACAATGAGCAGTTCTTC
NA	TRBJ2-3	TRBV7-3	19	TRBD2	CASSLRSLAGNTSTDTQYF	TGTGCCAGCAGCTTAAGGTCACTAGCGGGCAATACTAGCACAGATACGCAGTATTTT
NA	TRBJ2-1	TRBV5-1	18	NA	CASSLEVGPTSSYNEQFF	TGCGCCAGCAGCTTGGAGGTGGGGCCAACCAGCTCCTACAATGAGCAGTTCTTC
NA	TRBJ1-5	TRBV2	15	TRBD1	CASSSQGASNQPQHF	TGTGCCAGCAGCAGTCAGGGGGCGAGCAATCAGCCCCAGCATTTT
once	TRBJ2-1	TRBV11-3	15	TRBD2	CASSPRGSGSHEQFF	TGTGCCAGCAGCCCTCGGGGTAGCGGGAGCCATGAGCAGTTCTTC
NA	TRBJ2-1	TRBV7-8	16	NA	CASSLFAGGGYNEQFF	TGTGCCAGCAGCTTATTTGCGGGTGGCGGGTACAATGAGCAGTTCTTC
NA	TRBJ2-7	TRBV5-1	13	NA	CASMADSHYEQYF	TGCGCCAGCATGGCTGATTCTCACTACGAGCAGTACTTC
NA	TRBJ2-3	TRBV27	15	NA	CASSPQGRSTDTQYF	TGTGCCAGCAGTCCCCAGGGCAGAAGCACAGATACGCAGTATTTT
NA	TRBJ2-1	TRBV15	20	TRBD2	CATSRPLAGEGPMVDDEQFF	TGTGCCACCAGCAGACCTTTAGCGGGAGAAGGCCCCATGGTTGACGATGAGCAGTTCTTC
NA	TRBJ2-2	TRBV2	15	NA	CASGRTTLEAGELFF	TGTGCCAGCGGGAGGACCACTCTCGAAGCCGGGGAGCTGTTTTTT
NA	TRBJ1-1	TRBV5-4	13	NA	CASSLIGNTEAFF	TGTGCCAGCAGCTTGATCGGGAACACTGAAGCTTTCTTT
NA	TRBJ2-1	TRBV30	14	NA	CAWSVGQGGNEQFF	TGTGCCTGGAGTGTAGGGCAGGGAGGCAATGAGCAGTTCTTC
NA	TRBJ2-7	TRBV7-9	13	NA	CASSSPTKNEQYF	TGTGCCAGCAGCTCCCCGACAAAGAACGAGCAGTACTTC
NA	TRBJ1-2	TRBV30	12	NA	CAWSATPGLYTF	TGTGCCTGGAGTGCCACACCGGGACTTTACACCTTC
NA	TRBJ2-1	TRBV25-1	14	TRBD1	CASSPIGQGGEQFF	TGTGCCAGCAGTCCGATAGGACAGGGCGGGGAGCAGTTCTTC
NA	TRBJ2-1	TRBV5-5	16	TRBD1	CASSLAGTGAQNEQFF	TGTGCCAGCAGCTTGGCCGGGACAGGGGCCCAAAATGAGCAGTTCTTC
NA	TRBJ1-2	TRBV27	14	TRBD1	CASRSTGGGYGYTF	TGTGCCAGCAGGAGCACAGGGGGCGGCTATGGCTACACCTTC
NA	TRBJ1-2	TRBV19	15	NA	CASSIHATADYGYTF	TGTGCCAGTAGTATCCACGCCACCGCGGACTATGGCTACACCTTC
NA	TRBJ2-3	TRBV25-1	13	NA	CASFSKLTDTQYF	TGTGCCAGCTTCTCCAAACTCACAGATACGCAGTATTTT
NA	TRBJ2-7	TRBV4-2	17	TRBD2	CASSQAQAGGRVYEQYF	TGTGCCAGCAGCCAAGCCCAAGCGGGAGGTCGGGTCTACGAGCAGTACTTC
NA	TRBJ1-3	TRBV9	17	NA	CASSVESQGRDGNTIYF	TGTGCCAGCAGCGTAGAATCCCAGGGGAGGGATGGAAACACCATATATTTT